This T cell receptor (beta chain) was recorded in a study of blood T cell repertoires in COVID-19. The overall study: Samples of COVID-19 (acute and convalescent) were obtained from the United States, Italy and Spain.

With 7 bases removed from V and 6 bases from J, the gap between germline ends came to 22 bases. Germline V gives CDR1 SQVTM, CDR2 ANQGSEA. The CDR3 has 14 residues. As originally analysed: Cell counts per sample came from amplifying reference gene primers. The repertoire was sequenced with immunoSEQ multiplex PCR; TCRdb's copy has only in-frame clones and lacks some. The V and J calls and clone size come from that table; D and trimming were worked out from the DNA. The table includes roughly 160,000 clones, 84% detected once. This sequence joins TRBV29-1 and TRBJ2-7; TRBD1 might be the D (5 bases). The TCR originated in a woman of 80 years or more with COVID-19, enrolled during active disease. Sequences were obtained from peripheral blood. The CDR3 DNA is TGCAGCGCCCAGCAGGGCGCACTACTGGGCGAGCAGTACTTC. Translating gives CSAQQGALLGEQYF.